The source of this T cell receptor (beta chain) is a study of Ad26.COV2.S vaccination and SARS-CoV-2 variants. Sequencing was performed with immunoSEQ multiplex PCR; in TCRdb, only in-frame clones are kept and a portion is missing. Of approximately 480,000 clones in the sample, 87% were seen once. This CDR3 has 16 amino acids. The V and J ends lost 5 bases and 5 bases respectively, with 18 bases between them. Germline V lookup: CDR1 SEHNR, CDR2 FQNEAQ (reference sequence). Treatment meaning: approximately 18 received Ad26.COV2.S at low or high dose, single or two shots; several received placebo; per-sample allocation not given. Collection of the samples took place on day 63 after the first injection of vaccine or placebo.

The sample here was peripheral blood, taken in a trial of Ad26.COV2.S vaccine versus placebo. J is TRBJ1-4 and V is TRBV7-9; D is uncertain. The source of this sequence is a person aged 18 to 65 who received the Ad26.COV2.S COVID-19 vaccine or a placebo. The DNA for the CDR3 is TGTGCCAGCAGCCCCGTCAGGATACACACAAATGAAAAACTGTTTTTT. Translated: CASSPVRIHTNEKLFF.